The entry below describes one T cell receptor beta chain. Its antigen is still unknown. Nothing much larger sits one base from this clone, and base qualities are not available. V is pared back by 3 bases and J by 4 bases, with 9 bases lying between the germline termini. Its CDR3 holds 14 amino acids, cysteine through phenylalanine. The retained sequence is limited to the CDR3, 42 bases, with the frame set at the first base. CDR1 and CDR2 were assigned from the germline V gene as SNHLY and FYNNEI. This sample stems from a study of T cell changes during pregnancy in multiple sclerosis (dated by TCRdb to between 2017 and 2020). A note on the overall study: The study examined how the T cell repertoire changed over the course of pregnancy in women with multiple sclerosis.

Libraries were built with the immunoSEQ multiplex PCR assay. Drawn from immuneACCESS, this table holds only the in-frame rearrangements with V and J called that TCRdb kept. Clones are partly lost; checked studies trace under half to an unresolved V gene and leave the rest unexplained. For this sample there are roughly 86,000 clones; approximately 92% appear just once. The ten largest clones represent roughly 3% of the sample. This specimen was peripheral blood, taken in the first trimester of pregnancy. This clonotype originated in a female donor with multiple sclerosis, enrolled in a pregnancy study. The sequence links TRBV2 to TRBJ2-2; TRBD2 could be the D gene, as 6 bases match. The CDR3 protein is CASSEGLITGELFF. The DNA sequence is given as TGTGCCAGCAGTGAGGGACTGATCACCGGGGAGCTGTTTTTT.